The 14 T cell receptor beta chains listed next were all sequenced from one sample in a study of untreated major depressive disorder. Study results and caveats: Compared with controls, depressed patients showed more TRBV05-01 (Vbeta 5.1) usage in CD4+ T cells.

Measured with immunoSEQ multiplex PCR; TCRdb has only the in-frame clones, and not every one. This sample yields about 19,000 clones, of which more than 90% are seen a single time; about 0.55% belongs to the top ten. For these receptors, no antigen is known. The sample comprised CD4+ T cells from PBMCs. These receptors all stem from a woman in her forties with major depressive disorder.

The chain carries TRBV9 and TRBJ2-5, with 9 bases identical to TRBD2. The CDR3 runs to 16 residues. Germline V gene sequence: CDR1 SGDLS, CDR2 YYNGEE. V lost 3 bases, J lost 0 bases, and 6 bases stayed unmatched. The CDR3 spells CASSAETSGYQETQYF. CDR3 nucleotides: TGTGCCAGCAGCGCAGAGACTAGCGGTTACCAAGAGACCCAGTACTTC. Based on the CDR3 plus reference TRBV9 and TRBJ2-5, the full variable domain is DSGVTQTPKHLITATGQRVTLRCSPRSGDLSVYWYQQSLDQGLQFLIQYYNGEERAKGNILERFSAQQFPDLHSELNLSSLELGDSALYFCASSAETSGYQETQYFGPGTRLLVL.

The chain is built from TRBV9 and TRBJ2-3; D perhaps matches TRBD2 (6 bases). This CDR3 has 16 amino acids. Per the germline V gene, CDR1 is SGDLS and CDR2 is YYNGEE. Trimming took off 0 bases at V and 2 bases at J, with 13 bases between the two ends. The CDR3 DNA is TGTGCCAGCAGCGTAGCCGGGGGACCTATCACAGATACGCAGTATTTT. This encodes CASSVAGGPITDTQYF.

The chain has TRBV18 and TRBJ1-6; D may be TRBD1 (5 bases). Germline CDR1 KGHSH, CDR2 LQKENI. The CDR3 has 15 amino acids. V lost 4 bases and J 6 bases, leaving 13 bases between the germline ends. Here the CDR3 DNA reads TGTGCCAGCTCACAACAGGAAATTGGTAATTCACCCCTCCACTTT. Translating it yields CASSQQEIGNSPLHF.

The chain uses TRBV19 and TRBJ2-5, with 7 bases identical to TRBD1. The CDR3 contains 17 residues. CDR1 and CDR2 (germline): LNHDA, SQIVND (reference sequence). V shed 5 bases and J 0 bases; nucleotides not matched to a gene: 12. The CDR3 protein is CASSQDGQESYQETQYF. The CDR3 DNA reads TGTGCCAGTAGTCAAGACGGACAGGAATCGTACCAAGAGACCCAGTACTTC.

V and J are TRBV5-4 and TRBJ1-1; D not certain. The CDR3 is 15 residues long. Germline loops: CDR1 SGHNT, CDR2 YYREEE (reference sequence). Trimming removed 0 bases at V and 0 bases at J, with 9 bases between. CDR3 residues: CASSLEGAMNTEAFF. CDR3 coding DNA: TGTGCCAGCAGCTTGGAAGGAGCAATGAACACTGAAGCTTTCTTT.

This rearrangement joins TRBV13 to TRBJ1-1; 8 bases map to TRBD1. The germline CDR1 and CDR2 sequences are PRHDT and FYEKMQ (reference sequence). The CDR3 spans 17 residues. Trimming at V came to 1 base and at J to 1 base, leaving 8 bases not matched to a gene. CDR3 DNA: TGTGCCAGCAGCTTAGCCCGGACAGGGAATGGGAACACTGAAGCTTTCTTT. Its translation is CASSLARTGNGNTEAFF. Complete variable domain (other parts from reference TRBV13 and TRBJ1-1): AAGVIQSPRHLIKEKRETATLKCYPIPRHDTVYWYQQGPGQDPQFLISFYEKMQSDKGSIPDRFSAQQFSDYHSELNMSSLELGDSALYFCASSLARTGNGNTEAFFGQGTRLTVV.

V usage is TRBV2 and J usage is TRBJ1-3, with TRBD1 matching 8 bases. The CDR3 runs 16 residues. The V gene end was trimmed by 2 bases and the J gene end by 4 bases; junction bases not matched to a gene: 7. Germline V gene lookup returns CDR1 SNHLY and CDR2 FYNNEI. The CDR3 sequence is CASSETQGARGNTIYF. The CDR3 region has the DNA TGTGCCAGCAGTGAAACTCAGGGGGCGCGGGGAAACACCATATATTTT. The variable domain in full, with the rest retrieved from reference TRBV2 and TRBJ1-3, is EPEVTQTPSHQVTQMGQEVILRCVPISNHLYFYWYRQILGQKVEFLVSFYNNEISEKSEIFDDQFSVERPDGSNFTLKIRSTKLEDSAMYFCASSETQGARGNTIYFGEGSWLTVV.

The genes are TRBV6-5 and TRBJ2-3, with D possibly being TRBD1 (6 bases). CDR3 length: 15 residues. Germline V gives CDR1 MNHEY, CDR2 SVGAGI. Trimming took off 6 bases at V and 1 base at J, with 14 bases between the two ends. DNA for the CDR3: TGTGCCAGCAGCAACGAGGGACACGGCACAGATACGCAGTATTTT. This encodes CASSNEGHGTDTQYF.

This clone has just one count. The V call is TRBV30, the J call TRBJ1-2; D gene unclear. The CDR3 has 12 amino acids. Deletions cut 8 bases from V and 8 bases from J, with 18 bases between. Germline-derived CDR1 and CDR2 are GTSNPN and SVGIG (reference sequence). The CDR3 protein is CAASKGWAGYTF. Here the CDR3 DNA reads TGTGCCGCCTCCAAGGGATGGGCGGGCTACACCTTC.

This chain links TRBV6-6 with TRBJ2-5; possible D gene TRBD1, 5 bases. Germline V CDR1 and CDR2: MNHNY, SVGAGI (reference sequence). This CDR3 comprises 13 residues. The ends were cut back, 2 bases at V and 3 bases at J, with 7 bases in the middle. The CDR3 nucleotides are TGTGCCAGCAGTTACGACAGCGAAGAGACCCAGTACTTC. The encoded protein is CASSYDSEETQYF.

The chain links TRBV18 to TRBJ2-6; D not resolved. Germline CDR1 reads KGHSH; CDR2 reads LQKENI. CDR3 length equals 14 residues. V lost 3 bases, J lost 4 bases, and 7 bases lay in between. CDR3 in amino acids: CASSPGRGANVLTF. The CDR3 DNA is TGTGCCAGCTCACCTGGACGGGGGGCCAACGTCCTGACTTTC.

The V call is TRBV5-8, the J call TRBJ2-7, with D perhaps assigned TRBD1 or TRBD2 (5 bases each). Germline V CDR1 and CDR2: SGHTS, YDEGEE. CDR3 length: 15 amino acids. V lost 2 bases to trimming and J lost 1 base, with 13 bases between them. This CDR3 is CASSLMPGLSYEQYF. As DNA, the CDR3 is TGTGCCAGCAGCTTAATGCCGGGGCTGTCCTACGAGCAGTACTTC.

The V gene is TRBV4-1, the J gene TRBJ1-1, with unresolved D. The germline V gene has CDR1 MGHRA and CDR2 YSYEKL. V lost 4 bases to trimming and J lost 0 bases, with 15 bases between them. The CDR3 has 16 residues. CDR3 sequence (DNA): TGCGCCAGCAGCCCAAACCCCTCCCAAATGAACACTGAAGCTTTCTTT. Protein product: CASSPNPSQMNTEAFF.

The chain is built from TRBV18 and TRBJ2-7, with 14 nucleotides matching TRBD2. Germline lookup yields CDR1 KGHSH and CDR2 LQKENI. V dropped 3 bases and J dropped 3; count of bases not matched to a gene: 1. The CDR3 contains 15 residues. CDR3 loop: CASSPGTSGGYEQYF. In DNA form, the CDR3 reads TGTGCCAGCTCACCCGGGACTAGCGGGGGCTACGAGCAGTACTTC.